The T cell receptor (beta chain) under discussion was sequenced for a study of blood T cell repertoires in COVID-19. Across the study: The study drew acute and convalescent COVID-19 samples from the United States, Italy and Spain.

Sequenced by immunoSEQ multiplex PCR; TCRdb stores in-frame clones only, minus some. The table has about 170,000 clones, approximately 80% seen once. Germline values: CDR1 LGHDT, CDR2 YNNKEL (reference sequence). V was trimmed by 0 bases and J by 7 bases, leaving 15 bases between them. This CDR3 has 15 residues. Material for sequencing was PBMCs or T cells enriched from blood (not recorded which). The sequence was collected from a man aged 45 to 65 who had recovered from COVID-19. This sequence joins TRBV3-1 (or the pseudogene TRBV3-2) and TRBJ2-5, with D tentatively TRBD2 (7 bases). CDR3 DNA sequence: TGTGCCAGCAGCCAAGATATCCCGGGGGGCAGGACCCAGTACTTC. It translates to CASSQDIPGGRTQYF.